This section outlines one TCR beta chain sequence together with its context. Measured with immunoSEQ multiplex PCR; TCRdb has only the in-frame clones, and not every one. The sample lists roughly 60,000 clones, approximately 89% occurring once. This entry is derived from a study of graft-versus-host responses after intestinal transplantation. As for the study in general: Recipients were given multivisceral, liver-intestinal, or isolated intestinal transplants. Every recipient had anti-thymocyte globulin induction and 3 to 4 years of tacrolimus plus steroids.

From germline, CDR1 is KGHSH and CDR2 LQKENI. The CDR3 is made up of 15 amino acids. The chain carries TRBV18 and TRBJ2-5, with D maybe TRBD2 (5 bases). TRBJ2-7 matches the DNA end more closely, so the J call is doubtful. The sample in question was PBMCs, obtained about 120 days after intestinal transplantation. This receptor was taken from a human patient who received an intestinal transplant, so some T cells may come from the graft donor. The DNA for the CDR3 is TGTGCCAGCTCAACAGAATCCGGGAAGGTCTACGAGCAGTACTTC. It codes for CASSTESGKVYEQYF.